Shown below are 29 T cell receptor beta chains from a single sample sequenced in a study of blood T cells in healthy people across ages. Together with a sample-barcoded 5' primer, a J-beta primer mix was included in a second PCR lasting about 6 to 11 cycles. TCRdb reprocessed the 5' RACE reads via MiXCR and lists one record per CDR3 protein. The repertoire holds roughly 1,500,000 distinct CDR3 sequences, about 32% seen once, with 10% to 12% in the top ten. Sequenced material: blood. These receptors all stem from a woman younger than 45 in good health.

V is TRBV7-9 and J is TRBJ2-1, with TRBD2 as a possible D gene (6 bases). Germline V gene sequence: CDR1 SEHNR, CDR2 FQNEAQ (reference sequence). This CDR3 is 16 amino acids long. The V end lost 4 bases, the J end lost 9 bases, and 22 bases lay between the germline ends. The CDR3 sequence is CASSSQKSRLDAEQFF. As DNA, the CDR3 is TGTGCCAGCAGCTCCCAGAAAAGTAGACTAGACGCTGAGCAGTTCTTC.

The J gene is TRBJ2-3, the V gene TRBV7-6; D is unresolved. Trimming left V 1 base short and J 2 bases short, with 16 bases between. The CDR3 runs to 17 residues. Germline loops: CDR1 SGHVS, CDR2 FNYEAQ. The CDR3 loop reads CASSLVQGTGYTDTQYF. The CDR3, as DNA: TGTGCCAGCAGCTTAGTACAAGGTACTGGTTACACAGATACGCAGTATTTT.

The sample holds a few counts of this clonotype. This chain uses TRBV5-1 with TRBJ1-2; D unclear. V was cut by 4 bases and J by 5 bases, with 15 bases left in between. This CDR3 region has 14 residues. The germline CDR1 and CDR2 sequences are SGHRS and YFSETQ. The CDR3 DNA is TGCGCCAGCAGCCCAGCAAGGGCAGCTTATGGCTACACCTTC. Translated, it gives CASSPARAAYGYTF.

This clonotype was found a few times. The chain couples TRBV7-9 to TRBJ1-1; D gene ambiguous. The CDR3 contains 12 residues. V was shortened by 5 bases and J by 6 bases, with 10 bases between the two germline ends. Germline V gives CDR1 SEHNR, CDR2 FQNEAQ (reference sequence). The CDR3 is CASSIGDPEAFF. The CDR3 DNA reads as TGTGCCAGCAGCATCGGGGATCCTGAAGCTTTCTTT.

J is TRBJ2-5 and V is TRBV6-6; 9 bases line up with TRBD2. The J call may be faulty, since TRBJ2-7 better matches the DNA end. The germline gives CDR1 MNHNY, CDR2 SVGAGI (reference sequence). This CDR3 contains 16 residues. This CDR3 is CASSSGTGGRASEQYF. CDR3 DNA sequence: TGTGCCAGCAGTTCGGGGACTGGCGGGAGGGCCTCCGAGCAGTACTTC.

This chain joins TRBV2 and TRBJ1-2; TRBD1 might be the D (6 bases). The CDR3 loop spans 16 amino acids. The V gene lost 6 bases and the J gene lost 8 bases, with 25 bases spanning the gap. Germline V gene sequence: CDR1 SNHLY, CDR2 FYNNEI. This chain's CDR3 is CASSEIRTESNRGYTF. The CDR3, as DNA: TGTGCCAGCAGCGAAATCAGGACAGAATCAAACCGGGGCTACACCTTC.

Regarding this clonotype: One junction end disagrees with the germline gene, perhaps due to a read error. In DNA, the CDR3 is TGTGCCAGCAGCCAAGAGCACCGACGCAATGGGCAGTTCTTC. Translating it yields CASSQEHRRNGQFF. The gene calls are TRBV3-1 and TRBJ2-1, with unresolved D. Germline CDR1 reads LGHDT; CDR2 reads YNNKEL (reference sequence). This CDR3 contains 14 residues.

The chain has TRBV2 and TRBJ2-1; D is undetermined. The CDR3 loop spans 14 amino acids. The germline gives CDR1 SNHLY, CDR2 FYNNEI. V was trimmed by 4 bases and J by 0 bases, leaving 7 bases between them. As DNA, the CDR3 is TGTGCCAGCAGTGTCCTGAGCTCCTACAATGAGCAGTTCTTC. It yields the protein CASSVLSSYNEQFF.

The J gene is TRBJ1-1, the V gene TRBV12-5; unclear D gene. The CDR3 runs 11 residues. V was clipped by 3 bases and J by 4 bases, with 3 bases between them. Germline V CDR1 and CDR2: LGHNT, FRNRAP. CDR3 DNA: TGTGCTAGTGGTTTAGGCACTGAAGCTTTCTTT. As protein: CASGLGTEAFF.

Worth noting for this clonotype: This may come from a read error, since a much larger clone is one base off. The CDR3 reads CASSRIDEQFF. As DNA, the CDR3 is TGTGCCAGCAGCCGGATCGATGAGCAGTTCTTC. This rearrangement joins TRBV5-6 to TRBJ2-1; D unresolved. The germline CDR1 and CDR2 sequences are SGHDT and YYEEEE. This CDR3 has 11 residues. Deletions cut 4 bases from V and 8 bases from J, with 7 bases between.

The CDR3 nucleotides are TGTGCCAGCAGCTACGACAGGGTGAATGGCTACACCTTC. Encoded protein: CASSYDRVNGYTF. The rearrangement joins TRBV2 to TRBJ1-2, with 7 bases fitting TRBD1. V shed 6 bases and J 6 bases; nucleotides not matched to a gene: 7. The germline V gene encodes CDR1 SNHLY and CDR2 FYNNEI. The CDR3 has 13 residues.

This clonotype was counted many times. This chain joins TRBV12-3 or TRBV12-4 and TRBJ2-1; D is unclear. V shed 6 bases and J shed 3 bases, with 12 bases lying between them. The CDR3 has 14 residues. CDR3 DNA: TGTGCCAGCAGCCTTGGGAACAGCTACAATGAGCAGTTCTTC. Translating it yields CASSLGNSYNEQFF.

This clonotype has just a few counts. The V call is TRBV12-3 or TRBV12-4, the J call TRBJ1-3; no definite D call. This CDR3 comprises 14 residues. Trimming left V 6 bases short and J 1 base short, with 10 bases between. The CDR3 protein is CASSPLSSGNTIYF. The CDR3 DNA sequence: TGTGCCAGCAGCCCCCTTTCGTCTGGAAACACCATATATTTT.

The chain carries TRBV6-1 and TRBJ2-7; TRBD1 matches at 7 bases. Germline CDR1 MNHNS, CDR2 SASEGT. V trimming: 8 bases; J trimming: 0 bases; junction bases outside the gene matches: 7. This CDR3 contains 14 residues. The CDR3 here is CASANRGSSYEQYF. The DNA of the CDR3 is TGTGCCAGCGCCAACAGGGGAAGCTCCTACGAGCAGTACTTC.

J is TRBJ2-7 and V is TRBV7-9; the match to TRBD1 covers 8 bases. Per the germline V gene, CDR1 is SEHNR and CDR2 is FQNEAQ (reference sequence). V dropped 5 bases and J dropped 8; count of bases not matched to a gene: 11. The CDR3 consists of 14 residues. CDR3 protein: CASSHKGQVLKQYF. The CDR3 DNA sequence: TGTGCCAGCAGCCATAAGGGACAGGTCTTGAAGCAGTACTTC.

The chain links TRBV9 to TRBJ2-1; D not certain. The CDR3 covers 14 residues. V lost 0 bases to trimming and J lost 10 bases, with 14 bases between them. Germline V lookup: CDR1 SGDLS, CDR2 YYNGEE. CDR3 coding DNA: TGTGCCAGCAGCGTAGACAGCAGACCCTACGAGCAGTTCTTC. It specifies CASSVDSRPYEQFF.

CDR3 residues: CASSMRLDGASYEQYF. The CDR3 nucleotides are TGTGCCAGCAGCATGAGACTAGACGGAGCCTCCTACGAGCAGTACTTC. The chain employs TRBV21-1 and TRBJ2-7; the table's D call of TRBD2 was not tested on the DNA. TRBV21-1 counts as a pseudogene. The length of the CDR3 is 16 residues.

The V gene is TRBV14, the J gene TRBJ1-1; D gene unclear. V dropped 1 base and J dropped 4 bases, with 7 bases sitting between them. CDR3 length: 13 residues. CDR1 and CDR2 (germline): SGHDN, FVKESK. The CDR3 protein is CASSQAGFTEAFF. As DNA, the CDR3 is TGTGCCAGCAGCCAAGCGGGATTCACTGAAGCTTTCTTT.

The V gene is TRBV20-1, the J gene TRBJ2-1; 10 nucleotides align to TRBD2. The CDR3 is 16 residues long. The V gene's germline CDR1 is DFQATT and CDR2 SNEGSKA (reference sequence). Unmatched junction bases numbered 7, after V lost 1 base and J lost 4 bases. DNA for the CDR3: TGCAGTGCTAGAGCCCCAGGTAGCGGGAGGTACAATGAGCAGTTCTTC. Residues: CSARAPGSGRYNEQFF.

For this clonotype: This could be a read error, since a much larger clone is one nucleotide away. J is TRBJ2-3 and V is TRBV7-2; D perhaps matches TRBD2 (5 bases). This CDR3 has 13 residues. Germline-derived CDR1 and CDR2 are SGHTA and FQGNSA. The CDR3 DNA follows: TGTGCCCGCAGCGACAACGGGGCAGATACGCAGTATTTT. It specifies CARSDNGADTQYF.

Only a few counts were recorded for this clonotype. The chain links TRBV9 to TRBJ1-1; D may be TRBD1 (5 bases). The length of the CDR3 is 14 residues. Trimming removed 3 bases at V and 7 bases at J, with 16 bases between. Germline CDR1 and CDR2: SGDLS and YYNGEE. The CDR3 sequence is CASSEVWDGDEAFF. As DNA, the CDR3 is TGTGCCAGCAGCGAGGTTTGGGACGGCGATGAAGCTTTCTTT.

The chain carries TRBV5-4 and TRBJ1-2; perhaps TRBD1 as D (5 bases). This CDR3 has 15 residues. V dropped 4 bases and J dropped 2 bases, with 15 bases sitting between them. Germline CDR1 is SGHNT and CDR2 is YYREEE (reference sequence). CDR3 loop: CASSRQNRGNYGYTF. The CDR3 region has the DNA TGTGCCAGCAGCAGACAAAACCGGGGGAACTATGGCTACACCTTC.

This clonotype was observed a few times. This could be a read error, since a much larger clone is one nucleotide away. The genes are TRBV29-1 and TRBJ2-1, with 7 bases matching TRBD2. J lost 8 bases, V lost 4 bases, and 11 bases had no gene match. This CDR3 is built from 14 residues. Looked up from germline, CDR1 is SQVTM and CDR2 is ANQGSEA. The CDR3 sequence: CSVVRELGTDEQFF. The CDR3 region has the DNA TGCAGCGTTGTGCGGGAGCTAGGGACGGATGAGCAGTTCTTC.

This chain connects TRBV20-1 to TRBJ2-1, with TRBD2 matching over 8 bases. Germline CDR1 and CDR2: DFQATT and SNEGSKA (reference sequence). The CDR3 sequence is 13 residues long. V lost 5 bases, J lost 3 bases, and 3 bases stayed unmatched. The CDR3 bases are TGCAGTGCTGATAGCGGGGTCTACAATGAGCAGTTCTTC. Its translation: CSADSGVYNEQFF.

This chain connects TRBV12-3 or TRBV12-4 to TRBJ1-4; 10 bases map to TRBD1. This CDR3 comprises 15 residues. V gave up 6 bases and J gave up 4 bases; unmatched junction bases: 5. The chain's CDR3 is CASRFGQGGNEKLFF. DNA of the CDR3: TGTGCCAGCAGATTTGGACAGGGGGGTAATGAAAAACTGTTTTTT.

The CDR3 DNA reads TGCGCCAGCAGCCGAAATGTCGGGTCAGATACGCAGTATTTT. This codes for CASSRNVGSDTQYF. This chain joins TRBV4-1 and TRBJ2-3; D gene ambiguous. This CDR3 comprises 14 residues. Germline V gene data show CDR1 as MGHRA and CDR2 as YSYEKL. V lost 4 bases and J lost 4, with 12 bases in between.

This clonotype was seen more than once but under ten times. V gene TRBV20-1 combines with J gene TRBJ1-5; TRBD1 is a possible D gene (5 bases). This CDR3 contains 15 residues. V was cut by 2 bases and J by 0 bases, with 11 bases left in between. The germline V gene has CDR1 DFQATT and CDR2 SNEGSKA (reference sequence). In DNA, the CDR3 is TGCAGTGCTAGATTTCCGGGGGTTAGCAATCAGCCCCAGCATTTT. Translated: CSARFPGVSNQPQHF.

There are a few counts of this clonotype. The chain carries TRBV20-1 and TRBJ2-6; possibly TRBD1 for D (5 bases). Trimming stripped 3 bases from V and 4 bases from J, with 16 bases between. The CDR3 length is 16 residues. CDR1 is DFQATT and CDR2 is SNEGSKA in the germline V gene (reference sequence). The CDR3 nucleotides are TGCAGTGCTAGTGGCAGGGTGTCTCCCGGGGCCAACGTCCTGACTTTC. This codes for CSASGRVSPGANVLTF.

V and J are TRBV18 and TRBJ2-7; D perhaps matches TRBD2 (5 bases). The V end lost 0 bases, the J end lost 0 bases, and 9 bases lay between the germline ends. The germline V gene has CDR1 KGHSH and CDR2 LQKENI. There are 15 residues in the CDR3. CDR3 nucleotide sequence: TGTGCCAGCTCACCACCCTCTAGCCCCTCCTACGAGCAGTACTTC. Protein sequence: CASSPPSSPSYEQYF.